This T cell receptor (beta chain) appears in the sequencing data of a study of vaccination and CD4 T cells after COVID-19. Study as a whole: Spike peptides, overlapping and drawn from SARS-CoV-2, HCoV-NL63, HCoV-OC43 and HCoV-229E, were used to stimulate cells.

Findings and caveats of the study: From a median of roughly 21 to 38, SARS-CoV-2-reactive clonotypes increased, though not significantly.

Oncomine TCR Beta short-read sequencing was applied to DNA from cultured CD4+ T cells. Genomic DNA was isolated from cultured CD4+ T cells. Each CDR3 protein is one row after TCRdb ran MiXCR on the PCR reads. The sample shows 9,500 or so distinct CDR3 sequences, roughly two thirds of them seen only once. Described treatment: approximately 11-day PBMC culture with coronavirus spike peptide pools or control peptides (ViraFEST assay). A word on this clonotype: What it binds is unknown. A read error may account for a junction end that differs from germline.

The CDR3 contains 14 residues. Germline V gene data show CDR1 as SGHAT and CDR2 as FQNNGV. The sequencing here drew on CD4+ T cells from blood, cultured in vitro, taken before SARS-CoV-2 vaccination. The chain recombines TRBV11-2 with TRBJ2-7, with D unclear. This TCR was sampled from a human donor who had recovered from COVID-19. The chain's CDR3 is CASSLVSSEYERYF. CDR3 nucleotide sequence: TGTGCCAGCAGCTTGGTTTCTAGTGAGTACGAGCGGTACTTC.